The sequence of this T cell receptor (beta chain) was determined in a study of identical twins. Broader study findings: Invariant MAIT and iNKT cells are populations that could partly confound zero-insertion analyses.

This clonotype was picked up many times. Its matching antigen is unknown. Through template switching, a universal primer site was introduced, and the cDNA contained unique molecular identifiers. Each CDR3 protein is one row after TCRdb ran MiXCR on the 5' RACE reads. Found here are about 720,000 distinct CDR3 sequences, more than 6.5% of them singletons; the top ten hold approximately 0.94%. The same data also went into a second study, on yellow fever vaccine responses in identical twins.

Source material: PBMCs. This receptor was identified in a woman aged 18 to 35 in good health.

The CDR3 loop is CASSYGQGGGAFF. The CDR3 region has the DNA TGTGCCAGCAGCTACGGACAGGGCGGTGGAGCTTTCTTT. The chain combines TRBV7-2 with TRBJ1-1; 8 bases agree with TRBD1. The CDR3 covers 13 residues. Germline V gives CDR1 SGHTA, CDR2 FQGNSA. The V segment lost 4 bases and the J segment 10 bases; nucleotides outside the gene matches: 8.